Listed below are T cell receptor beta chains from one sample, sequenced in a study of blood T cell repertoires in COVID-19. The protocol was immunoSEQ multiplex PCR, while the TCRdb copy is restricted to in-frame clones and leaves out a portion. Of about 150,000 clones in the sample, more than 80% were seen once. The sample was peripheral blood. The receptor source for this set is a woman in her thirties or forties with acute or convalescent COVID-19. Each CDR3 is given with its conserved first and last residue. D genes are given only for firm matches. Expanded clones are given a class, and other clones once, few, many or no size at all.

TRBV2,TRBD1,few,TRBJ2-7,CASSVDRAYEQYF,TGTGCCAGCAGCGTGGACAGGGCCTACGAGCAGTACTTC
TRBV6-1,TRBD2,once,TRBJ2-1,CASSEGTRVYNEQFF,TGTGCCAGCAGTGAAGGGACTAGAGTATACAATGAGCAGTTCTTC
TRBV3-1/TRBV3-2,TRBD2,.,TRBJ2-3,CASSQVLTSGGRTDTQYF,TGTGCCAGCAGCCAAGTTCTAACTAGCGGGGGACGCACAGATACGCAGTATTTT
TRBV5-1,.,.,TRBJ2-7,CASSLGDSTYEQYF,TGCGCCAGCAGCTTGGGGGACTCGACCTACGAGCAGTACTTC
TRBV29-1,TRBD1,.,TRBJ1-1,CSAPGTGRFTEAFF,TGCAGCGCCCCCGGGACAGGGCGTTTCACTGAAGCTTTCTTT
TRBV25-1,TRBD1,.,TRBJ1-3,CASSDPGTASGNTIYF,TGTGCCAGCAGTGATCCCGGGACAGCCTCTGGAAACACCATATATTTT
TRBV5-5,.,.,TRBJ1-1,CATRPFGADYTEAFF,TGTGCCACACGTCCTTTTGGGGCAGATTACACTGAAGCTTTCTTT
TRBV6-6,.,many,TRBJ1-1,CASSYLGDTEAFF,TGTGCCAGCAGTTACCTCGGAGACACTGAAGCTTTCTTT
TRBV11-3,.,.,TRBJ1-1,CASSLGQNTEAFF,TGTGCCAGCAGCTTAGGACAGAACACTGAAGCTTTCTTT
TRBV9,.,.,TRBJ2-1,CASSRSGQSNNEQFF,TGTGCCAGCAGCCGGTCAGGACAGTCAAACAATGAGCAGTTCTTC
TRBV11-3,TRBD1,.,TRBJ2-2,CASSFDQGASGELFF,TGTGCCAGCAGCTTTGATCAGGGGGCGTCCGGGGAGCTGTTTTTT
TRBV30,.,.,TRBJ2-1,CAWGTNSYNEQFF,TGTGCCTGGGGGACAAACTCCTACAATGAGCAGTTCTTC
TRBV6-5,.,.,TRBJ2-2,CASTRTTNTGELFF,TGTGCCAGCACCCGGACAACGAACACCGGGGAGCTGTTTTTT
TRBV27,TRBD2,.,TRBJ2-2,CASRRPKLAGVNTGELFF,TGTGCCAGCAGACGACCAAAATTAGCGGGGGTCAACACCGGGGAGCTGTTTTTT
TRBV4-1,TRBD2,.,TRBJ2-7,CASSQDSLAGGSEQYF,TGCGCCAGCAGCCAAGATAGCCTAGCGGGAGGGAGCGAGCAGTACTTC
TRBV7-8,.,many,TRBJ2-7,CASSPESEQYF,TGTGCCAGCAGCCCCGAGAGCGAGCAGTACTTC
TRBV30,.,.,TRBJ2-7,CAWAHGKPYEQYF,TGTGCCTGGGCGCACGGGAAACCCTACGAGCAGTACTTC
TRBV5-4,.,.,TRBJ1-1,CASSYPGFNTEAFF,TGTGCCAGCAGCTACCCAGGCTTCAACACTGAAGCTTTCTTT
TRBV7-6,TRBD2,.,TRBJ2-7,CASSLETSGTYAQYF,TGTGCCAGCAGCTTAGAGACTAGCGGGACGTACGCGCAGTACTTC
TRBV7-2,TRBD1,.,TRBJ1-3,CASSLGQGASTGNTIYF,TGTGCCAGCAGCTTAGGACAGGGGGCCTCCACTGGAAACACCATATATTTT
TRBV7-6,TRBD1,.,TRBJ1-1,CASSEYRGKNTEAFF,TGTGCCAGCAGCGAATACAGGGGCAAGAACACTGAAGCTTTCTTT
TRBV9,TRBD2,.,TRBJ2-1,CASSPGGPLQQFF,TGTGCCAGCAGCCCGGGAGGGCCCCTTCAGCAGTTCTTC
TRBV4-2,.,.,TRBJ1-1,CASSMDIDTEAFF,TGTGCCAGCAGCATGGACATAGACACTGAAGCTTTCTTT
TRBV5-1,TRBD2,.,TRBJ2-3,CASSRELAGVTDTQYF,TGCGCCAGCAGCAGGGAACTAGCGGGGGTCACAGATACGCAGTATTTT
TRBV9,TRBD2,.,TRBJ2-5,CASSGGLAVPETQYF,TGTGCCAGCAGCGGGGGACTAGCAGTTCCTGAGACCCAGTACTTC
TRBV24-1,TRBD1,.,TRBJ2-2,CATSDDRVYGTGELFF,TGTGCCACCAGTGATGACAGGGTATACGGCACCGGGGAGCTGTTTTTT